Reported below is one TCR beta chain. Its recognized antigen is unknown. No quality values exist for individual bases; no much larger clone is one base distant. The data were obtained in a study of identical twins' blood T cells (dated by TCRdb to 2012 to 2014). Study-level background: Around 50 million Illumina reads were obtained across some twelve libraries, comprising six alpha-chain and six beta-chain libraries. The study compared TCR alpha and beta chain repertoires of three pairs of monozygous twins using next-generation sequencing to assess genetic influence on repertoire formation. The investigation overall reported the following: The proposed role of the TCRalpha J segment in MHC recognition during thymic selection was stated to require validation by independent studies. Among the most abundant TCRbeta clonotypes, more CDR3 sequences were shared by each donor with her twin than with unrelated donors. Because the twins were raised together, environmental influences could not be ruled out as an explanation for the similarity between twins. V gene usage, even among non-selected out-of-frame TCRbeta clonotypes, was reported to be markedly more similar within twin pairs than between unrelated donors. The number of CDR3 clonotypes shared between two donors was mainly determined by the product of the cloneset sizes of the two donors, and no clear deviation from this trend was shown by twins.

CDR1 and CDR2 (MNHEY, SMNVEV) derive from the germline V gene (reference sequence). V gives up 6 bases and J gives up 4 bases, and the segment between their germline ends measures 12 bases. The CDR3 numbers 13 residues from cysteine through phenylalanine. The read is trimmed to its CDR3 DNA, 39 bases read in frame from base 1. The protocol used for the library was 5' RACE. Sequencing was performed on an Illumina Genome Analyzer IIx. To prepare the RNA-based TCR cDNA libraries, a previously described protocol was followed, with several modifications. Sample-specific barcodes were introduced on both ends of each TCR cDNA library during cDNA synthesis and amplification to prevent cross-contamination. Under the source paper's analysis protocol: Between about 85,000 and nearly 550,000 clonotypes were identified per individual, with about 2 to 3.6 million CDR3-containing reads per library. Reads with improper barcode index combinations were discarded, after which clonesets were built for each library with the MiTCR software. MiTCR filtered or rescued low-quality reads and corrected PCR and sequencing errors when assembling CDR3 clonotypes. Artificial out-of-frame clonotypes were mapped to in-frame sequences, with one indel allowed in the CDR3, and then removed. V and J gene usage similarity between donors was measured as Jensen-Shannon divergence divided by mean entropy. TCRdb took the public reads, trimmed them with fastp at Q25, ran MiXCR for clone calling and kept in-frame beta chains. Each CDR3 protein appears once, grouped with its most common genes and DNA. TCRdb's processing, not the study's, gives the V and J calls here. This sample is represented by roughly 340,000 distinct CDR3 sequences; over 25% of them were singletons. Of the sample, 5.5% to 6.5% falls within the top ten clones.

The donors were six healthy women who made up three monozygous twin pairs. Each of the three twin pairs had been raised together, and the twins in each pair were thought likely to have encountered the same infectious agents and vaccines. TCR cDNA libraries were prepared from RNA that was isolated from peripheral blood mononuclear cells. This TCR was recovered from a woman aged 18 to 49 in good health. The sequencing input was PBMCs. In this chain, TRBV27 is recombined with TRBJ1-1; TRBD1 is a possible D gene, resting on 6 matching bases. In nucleotides, the sequence is TGTGCCAGCAGAGGAGGGGGGACCACTGAAGCTTTCTTT. This sequence encodes CASRGGGTTEAFF.